This T cell receptor beta chain was captured in a study of control samples from healthy donors and cancer patients. The CDR3 is 14 amino acids. Germline V lookup: CDR1 SGHRS, CDR2 YFSETQ. V gave up 2 bases and J gave up 0 bases, with 8 bases separating them. Method: immunoSEQ multiplex PCR; TCRdb's copy keeps in-frame clones and lacks some. This table has around 200,000 clones, about nine tenths appearing once. The sequenced sample was blood. The clonotype originates from a woman younger than 45 in good health. The rearrangement joins TRBV5-1 to TRBJ1-1; no clear D. The CDR3 here is CASSLLLMNTEAFF. CDR3 sequence (DNA): TGCGCCAGCAGCTTACTCCTCATGAACACTGAAGCTTTCTTT.